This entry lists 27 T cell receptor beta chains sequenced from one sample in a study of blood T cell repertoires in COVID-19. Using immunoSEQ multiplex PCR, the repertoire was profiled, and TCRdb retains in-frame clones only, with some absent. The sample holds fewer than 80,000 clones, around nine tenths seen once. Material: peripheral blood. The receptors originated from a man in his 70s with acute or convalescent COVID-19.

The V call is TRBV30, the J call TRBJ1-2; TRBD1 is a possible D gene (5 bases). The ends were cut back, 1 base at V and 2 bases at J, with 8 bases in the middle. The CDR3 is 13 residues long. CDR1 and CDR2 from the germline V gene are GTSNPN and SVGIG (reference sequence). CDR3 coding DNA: TGTGCCTGGAGTGCACAGGCGAACTATGGCTACACCTTC. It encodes CAWSAQANYGYTF.

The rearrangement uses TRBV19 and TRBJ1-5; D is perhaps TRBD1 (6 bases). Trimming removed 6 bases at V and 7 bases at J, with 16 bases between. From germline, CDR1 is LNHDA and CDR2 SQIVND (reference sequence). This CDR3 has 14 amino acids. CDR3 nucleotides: TGTGCCAGTAGCTTTCAGGGGTCAGGGCAGCCCCAGCATTTT. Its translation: CASSFQGSGQPQHF.

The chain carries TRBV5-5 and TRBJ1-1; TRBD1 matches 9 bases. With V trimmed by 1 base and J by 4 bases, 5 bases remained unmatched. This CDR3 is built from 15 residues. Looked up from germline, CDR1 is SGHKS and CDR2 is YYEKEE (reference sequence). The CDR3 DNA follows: TGTGCCAGCAGCTTGTTCCCGACAGGGGGCACTGAAGCTTTCTTT. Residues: CASSLFPTGGTEAFF.

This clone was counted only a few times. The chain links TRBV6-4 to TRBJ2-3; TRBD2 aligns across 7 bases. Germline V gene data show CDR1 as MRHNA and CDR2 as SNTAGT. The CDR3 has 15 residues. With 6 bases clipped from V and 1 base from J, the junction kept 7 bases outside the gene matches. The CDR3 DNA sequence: TGTGCCAGCAGCCTAGGACTAGGAGGCACAGATACGCAGTATTTT. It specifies CASSLGLGGTDTQYF.

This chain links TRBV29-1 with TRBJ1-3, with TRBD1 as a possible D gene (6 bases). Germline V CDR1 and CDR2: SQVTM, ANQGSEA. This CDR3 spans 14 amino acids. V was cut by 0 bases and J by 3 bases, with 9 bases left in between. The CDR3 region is CSVEDRGSGNTIYF. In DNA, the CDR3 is TGCAGCGTTGAAGACAGGGGAAGTGGAAACACCATATATTTT.

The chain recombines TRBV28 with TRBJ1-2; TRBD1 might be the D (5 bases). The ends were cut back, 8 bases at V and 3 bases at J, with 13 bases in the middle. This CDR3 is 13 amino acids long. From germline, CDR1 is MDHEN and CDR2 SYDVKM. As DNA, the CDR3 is TGTGCCAGCCGGAGTGGGGGGGACTATGGCTACACCTTC. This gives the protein CASRSGGDYGYTF.

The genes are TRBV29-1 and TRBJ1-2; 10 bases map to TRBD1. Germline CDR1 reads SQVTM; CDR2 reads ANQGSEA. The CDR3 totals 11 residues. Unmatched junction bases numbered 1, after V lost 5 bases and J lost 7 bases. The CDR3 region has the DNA TGCAGCGTTTGGACAGGGGGTGGCTACACCTTC. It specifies CSVWTGGGYTF.

CDR3 in amino acids: CASSLSTSNQPQHF. CDR3 nucleotides: TGTGCCAGCAGCCTGAGTACGAGCAATCAGCCCCAGCATTTT. V usage is TRBV7-9 and J usage is TRBJ1-5, with no clear D. Trimming left V 5 bases short and J 1 base short, with 9 bases between. This CDR3 contains 14 residues. Germline lookup yields CDR1 SEHNR and CDR2 FQNEAQ (reference sequence). Combining the CDR3 with reference TRBV7-9 and TRBJ1-5 gives the whole variable domain DTGVSQNPRHKITKRGQNVTFRCDPISEHNRLYWYRQTLGQGPEFLTYFQNEAQLEKSRLLSDRFSAERPKGSFSTLEIQRTEQGDSAMYLCASSLSTSNQPQHFGDGTRLSIL.

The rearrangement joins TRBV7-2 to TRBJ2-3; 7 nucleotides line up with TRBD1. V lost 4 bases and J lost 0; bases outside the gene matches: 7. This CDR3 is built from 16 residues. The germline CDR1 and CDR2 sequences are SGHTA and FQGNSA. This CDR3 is CASSWLGTVSTDTQYF. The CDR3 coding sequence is TGTGCCAGCAGCTGGTTGGGGACAGTTAGCACAGATACGCAGTATTTT.

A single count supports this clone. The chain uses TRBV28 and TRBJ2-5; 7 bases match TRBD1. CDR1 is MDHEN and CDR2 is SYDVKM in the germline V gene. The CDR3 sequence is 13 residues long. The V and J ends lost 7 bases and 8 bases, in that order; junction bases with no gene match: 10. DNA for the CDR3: TGTGCCAGCACCCCCCCGAGACAGGGAACCCAGTACTTC. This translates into CASTPPRQGTQYF.

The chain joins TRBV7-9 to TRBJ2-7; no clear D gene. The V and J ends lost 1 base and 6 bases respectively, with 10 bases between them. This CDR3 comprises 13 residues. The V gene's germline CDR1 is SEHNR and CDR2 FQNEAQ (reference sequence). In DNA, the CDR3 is TGTGCCAGCAGCTTAGGGTCGGGTCCCGAGCAGTACTTC. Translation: CASSLGSGPEQYF.

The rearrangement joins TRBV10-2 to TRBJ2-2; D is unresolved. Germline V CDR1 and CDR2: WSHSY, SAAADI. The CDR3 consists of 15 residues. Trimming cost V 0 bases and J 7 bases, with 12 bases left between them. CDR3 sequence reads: CASSESSLRGGELFF. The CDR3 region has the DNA TGCGCCAGCAGTGAGTCTTCTTTGCGAGGCGGGGAGCTGTTTTTT.

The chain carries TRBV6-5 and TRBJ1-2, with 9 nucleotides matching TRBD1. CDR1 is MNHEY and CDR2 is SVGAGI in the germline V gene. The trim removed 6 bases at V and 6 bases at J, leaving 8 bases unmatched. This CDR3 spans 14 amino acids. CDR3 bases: TGTGCCAGCAGACAGACCGGGACAGGGAATGGCTACACCTTC. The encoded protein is CASRQTGTGNGYTF.

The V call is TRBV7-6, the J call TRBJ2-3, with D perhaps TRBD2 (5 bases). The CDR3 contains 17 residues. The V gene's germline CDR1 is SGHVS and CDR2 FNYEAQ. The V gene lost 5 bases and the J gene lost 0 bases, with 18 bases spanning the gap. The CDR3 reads CASSPGMGYTSTDTQYF. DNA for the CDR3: TGTGCCAGCAGCCCCGGGATGGGGTACACTAGCACAGATACGCAGTATTTT.

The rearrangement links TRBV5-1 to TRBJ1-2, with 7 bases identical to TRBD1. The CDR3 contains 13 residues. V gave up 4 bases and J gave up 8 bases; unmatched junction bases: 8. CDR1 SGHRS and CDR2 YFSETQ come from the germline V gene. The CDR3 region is CASSQQGWGGYTF. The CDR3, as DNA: TGCGCCAGCAGCCAACAGGGGTGGGGGGGCTACACCTTC. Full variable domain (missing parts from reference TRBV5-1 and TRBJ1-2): KAGVTQTPRYLIKTRGQQVTLSCSPISGHRSVSWYQQTPGQGLQFLFEYFSETQRNKGNFPGRFSGRQFSNSRSEMNVSTLELGDSALYLCASSQQGWGGYTFGSGTRLTVV.

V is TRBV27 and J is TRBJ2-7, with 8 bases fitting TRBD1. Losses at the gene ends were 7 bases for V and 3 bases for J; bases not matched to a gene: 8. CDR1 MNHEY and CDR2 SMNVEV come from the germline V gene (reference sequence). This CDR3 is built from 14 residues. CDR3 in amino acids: CASKRGTGGYEQYF. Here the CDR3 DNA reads TGTGCCAGCAAAAGGGGGACAGGAGGCTACGAGCAGTACTTC.

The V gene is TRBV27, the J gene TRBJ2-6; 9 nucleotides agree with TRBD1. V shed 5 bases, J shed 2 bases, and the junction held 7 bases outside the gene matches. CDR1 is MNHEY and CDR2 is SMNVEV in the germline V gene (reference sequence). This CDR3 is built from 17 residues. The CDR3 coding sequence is TGTGCCAGCAGTCAACGGACAGGGGCCACTGGGGCCAACGTCCTGACTTTC. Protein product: CASSQRTGATGANVLTF.

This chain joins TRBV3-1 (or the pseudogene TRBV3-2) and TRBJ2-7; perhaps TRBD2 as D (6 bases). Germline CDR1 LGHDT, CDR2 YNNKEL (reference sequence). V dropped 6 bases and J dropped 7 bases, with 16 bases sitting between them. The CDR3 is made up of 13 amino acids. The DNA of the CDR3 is TGTGCCAGCAGGCGGGACCCCGTAGGGGAGCAGTACTTC. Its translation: CASRRDPVGEQYF.

The CDR3, as DNA: TGTGCCAGCAGCTCCTTCCCCAATCAGCCCCAGCATTTT. This encodes CASSSFPNQPQHF. V usage is TRBV3-1 (or the pseudogene TRBV3-2) and J usage is TRBJ1-5; unclear D gene. Trimming left V 5 bases short and J 3 bases short, with 8 bases between. The CDR3 is 13 amino acids. In germline, CDR1 is LGHDT, CDR2 YNNKEL (reference sequence).

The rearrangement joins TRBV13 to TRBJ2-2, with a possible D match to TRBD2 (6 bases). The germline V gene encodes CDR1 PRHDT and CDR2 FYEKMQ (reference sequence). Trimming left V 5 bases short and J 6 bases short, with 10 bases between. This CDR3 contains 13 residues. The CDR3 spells CASSPRGAGELFF. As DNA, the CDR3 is TGTGCCAGCAGCCCGCGGGGAGCCGGGGAGCTGTTTTTT.

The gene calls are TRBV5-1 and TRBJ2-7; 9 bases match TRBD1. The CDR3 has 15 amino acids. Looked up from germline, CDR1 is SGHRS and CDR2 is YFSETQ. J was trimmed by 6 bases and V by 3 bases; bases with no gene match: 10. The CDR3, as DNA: TGCGCCAGCAGCTCCACAGGGGGCTTACCGGCCGAGCAGTACTTC. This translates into CASSSTGGLPAEQYF.

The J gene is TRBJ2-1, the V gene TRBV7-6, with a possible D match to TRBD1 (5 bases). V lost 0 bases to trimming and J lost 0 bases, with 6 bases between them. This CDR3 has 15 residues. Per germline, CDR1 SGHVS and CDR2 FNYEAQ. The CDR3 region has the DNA TGTGCCAGCAGCTTAGCGCAGGGCTCCTACAATGAGCAGTTCTTC. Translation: CASSLAQGSYNEQFF.

CDR3 protein: CAWGSGGQGNEQYF. The DNA of the CDR3 is TGTGCCTGGGGCAGCGGGGGACAGGGGAACGAGCAGTACTTC. This rearrangement joins TRBV30 to TRBJ2-7, with TRBD1 identical over 10 bases. Germline V gives CDR1 GTSNPN, CDR2 SVGIG (reference sequence). CDR3 size: 14 residues. Germline trimming cut 5 bases from V and 5 bases from J; bases unmatched to any gene: 9. Combining the CDR3 with reference TRBV30 and TRBJ2-7 gives the whole variable domain SQTIHQWPATLVQPVGSPLSLECTVEGTSNPNLYWYRQAAGRGLQLLFYSVGIGQISSEVPQNLSASRPQDRQFILSSKKLLLSDSGFYLCAWGSGGQGNEQYFGPGTRLTVT.

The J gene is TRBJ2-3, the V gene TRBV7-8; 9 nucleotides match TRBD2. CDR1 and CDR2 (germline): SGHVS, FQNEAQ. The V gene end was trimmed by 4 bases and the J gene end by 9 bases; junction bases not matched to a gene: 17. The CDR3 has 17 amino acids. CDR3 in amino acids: CASSSGGSSGMYGTQYF. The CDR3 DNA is TGTGCCAGCAGCTCAGGGGGATCTAGCGGGATGTATGGGACGCAGTATTTT.

CDR3 in amino acids: CASSLAGMSNQPQHF. The CDR3 region has the DNA TGCGCCAGCAGCTTGGCAGGGATGAGCAATCAGCCCCAGCATTTT. This chain joins TRBV5-1 and TRBJ1-5, with a possible D match to TRBD1 (5 bases). CDR3 length equals 15 residues. Deletions cut 0 bases from V and 1 base from J, with 8 bases between. The V gene's germline CDR1 is SGHRS and CDR2 YFSETQ.

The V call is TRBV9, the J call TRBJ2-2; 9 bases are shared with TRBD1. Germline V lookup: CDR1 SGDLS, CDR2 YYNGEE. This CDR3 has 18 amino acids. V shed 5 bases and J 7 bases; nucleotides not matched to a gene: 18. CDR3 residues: CASRDPLAGDRADGELFF. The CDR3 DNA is TGTGCCAGCAGGGATCCCCTTGCGGGGGACAGGGCGGACGGGGAGCTGTTTTTT.

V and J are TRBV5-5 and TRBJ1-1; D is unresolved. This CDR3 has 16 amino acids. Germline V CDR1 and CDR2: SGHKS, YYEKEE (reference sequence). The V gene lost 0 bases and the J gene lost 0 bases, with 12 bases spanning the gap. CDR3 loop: CASSLGPTLLNTEAFF. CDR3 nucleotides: TGTGCCAGCAGCTTGGGGCCAACCCTTCTGAACACTGAAGCTTTCTTT.